The rows below give T cell receptor beta chains drawn from one sample of a study of T-cell reconstitution after alpha-beta-depleted transplantation in children. Via MiXCR, TCRdb re-called the PCR reads, giving one row per CDR3 protein. The table includes about 440,000 distinct CDR3 sequences, around two fifths detected once. Sequenced material: PBMCs, taken before TCRalphabeta/CD19-depleted stem cell transplant. The origin of the receptors is a girl aged 2 to 9 with aplastic anemia, due to receive a stem cell transplant. Each CDR3 is given with its conserved first and last residue. D genes are given only for firm matches. Size tells how often a clone was seen (once, few, many) or the class of an expanded clone, and some rows leave it out.

clone_size	j_call	v_call	d_call	cdr3_nt	cdr3_aa
-	TRBJ2-5	TRBV7-9	-	TGTGCCAGCAGCTTAAAGGGCCTTCAAGAGACCCAGTACTTC	CASSLKGLQETQYF
-	TRBJ1-5	TRBV7-6	-	TGTGCCAGCAGCTTAGAGGGGGGGGCAGACGATCAGCCCCAGCATTTT	CASSLEGGADDQPQHF
many	TRBJ1-1	TRBV12-3/TRBV12-4	TRBD1	TGTGCCAGCAGTGTGACAGGGGGGGCCACTGAAGCTTTCTTT	CASSVTGGATEAFF
-	TRBJ2-7	TRBV9	TRBD2	TGTGCCAGCAGCGCGGGGGGGGGTGACGAGCAGTACTTC	CASSAGGGDEQYF
-	TRBJ2-1	TRBV29-1	TRBD1	TGCAGCGTCAACCGGGACAGGGGGTACAATGAGCAGTTCTTC	CSVNRDRGYNEQFF
many	TRBJ2-2	TRBV3-1	TRBD2	TGTGCCAGCAGCCTTAGCGGGAGGGCCACCACCGGGGAGCTGTTTTTT	CASSLSGRATTGELFF
-	TRBJ2-2	TRBV7-2	-	TGTGCCAGCAGCTTAACACAGGGTGGGACCGGGGAGCTGTTTTTT	CASSLTQGGTGELFF
-	TRBJ2-3	TRBV11-2	TRBD2	TGTGCCAGCAGCCCGTACCTGTGGACTAGCGGGAGGGCCGTAGATACGCAGTATTTT	CASSPYLWTSGRAVDTQYF
-	TRBJ2-7	TRBV19	TRBD1	TGTGCCAGTAGCCTACCAGGACAGGGCGTCTGGGAGCAGTACTTC	CASSLPGQGVWEQYF
-	TRBJ2-7	TRBV6-1	TRBD1	TGTGCCAGCAGTGAGGTTGGACAGGGGGCCTACGAGCAGTACTTC	CASSEVGQGAYEQYF
many	TRBJ1-5	TRBV28	-	TGTGCCAGCAGTTTTGGGGCAGGGGACCAGCCCCAGCATTTT	CASSFGAGDQPQHF
-	TRBJ2-1	TRBV7-2	TRBD2	TGTGCCAGCAGCTCGTTCCGACTAGCGAGATCTTACAATGAGCAGTTCTTC	CASSSFRLARSYNEQFF
many	TRBJ2-2	TRBV20-1	TRBD2	TGCAGTGCCCAGCTAGCGGGAGCTTCGGGGGAGCTGTTTTTT	CSAQLAGASGELFF
-	TRBJ2-1	TRBV20-1	TRBD2	TGCAGTGCCCCTACTAGCGGCTCCTACAATGAGCAGTTCTTC	CSAPTSGSYNEQFF
-	TRBJ1-5	TRBV6-2/TRBV6-3	TRBD1	TGTGCCAGCAGACGGGACAGGGTTCAGCCCCAGCATTTT	CASRRDRVQPQHF
-	TRBJ2-1	TRBV9	-	TGTGCCAGCAGCGTAGCTAGGACCCTGGGGCCCCACAATGAGCAGTTCTTC	CASSVARTLGPHNEQFF
once	TRBJ2-1	TRBV6-5	-	TGTGCCAGCAGTTACTCGTGGATTAAGGGACCAACCAATGAGCAGTTCTTC	CASSYSWIKGPTNEQFF
few	TRBJ2-1	TRBV6-1	TRBD2	TGTGCCAGCAGGCACACGACTAGCGGTTTAACTAACAATGAGCAGTTCTTC	CASRHTTSGLTNNEQFF
-	TRBJ2-3	TRBV7-9	-	TGTGCCAGCAGCCCAGGGACCCACACAGATACGCAGTATTTT	CASSPGTHTDTQYF
once	TRBJ2-5	TRBV12-5	TRBD1	TGTGCTAGTGGAACGGGACAGGGGGCTGGAGAGACCCAGTACTTC	CASGTGQGAGETQYF
-	TRBJ1-4	TRBV28	-	TGTGCCAGCAACAGGGTTAATGAAAAACTGTTTTTT	CASNRVNEKLFF
-	TRBJ2-5	TRBV7-2	-	TGTGCCAGCAGCTTGAGGCGGGATGGTGAGACCCAGTACTTC	CASSLRRDGETQYF
-	TRBJ2-1	TRBV4-2	TRBD2	TGTGCCAGCAGCCAAGAAACTCTCCAGACTAGCGGGAGGGTGGGGTTTTACAATGAGCAGTTCTTC	CASSQETLQTSGRVGFYNEQFF
-	TRBJ1-3	TRBV6-5	TRBD1	TGTGCCAGCAGTTACGACAGGGCGCCTGGAAACACCATATATTTT	CASSYDRAPGNTIYF
-	TRBJ1-2	TRBV27	TRBD1	TGTGCCAGCAGTCCTTTCCTCCGACAGGGATCTAACTATGGCGACACCTTC	CASSPFLRQGSNYGDTF
-	TRBJ2-4	TRBV4-1	-	TGCGCCAGCAGCCAAGTCCCCGGAGGAGGGAGGAACATTCAGTACTTC	CASSQVPGGGRNIQYF
few	TRBJ2-1	TRBV9	TRBD2	TGTGCCAGCAGCGTCGGTAGCGGGGGTGCCTACAATGAGCAGTTCTTC	CASSVGSGGAYNEQFF
few	TRBJ2-7	TRBV28	-	TGTGCTAGCAGTTTGAAGCGTGGCTCCTACGAGCAGTACTTC	CASSLKRGSYEQYF
-	TRBJ2-1	TRBV4-1	-	TGCGCCAGCAGCCAAGGCCGAGGGGGGGCCAAGGATGAGCAGTTCTTC	CASSQGRGGAKDEQFF
-	TRBJ2-1	TRBV20-1	TRBD2	TGCAGTGCTAGGGTGGCGGGAGAGAACTACAATGAGCAGTTCTTC	CSARVAGENYNEQFF
-	TRBJ2-7	TRBV10-3	-	TGTGCCATCAGAGGGGATCACTACGAGCAGTACTTC	CAIRGDHYEQYF
-	TRBJ1-1	TRBV6-2/TRBV6-3	TRBD1	TGTGCCAGCAGTTACTTCGCAGGGGGAAATGAAGCTTTCTTT	CASSYFAGGNEAFF
few	TRBJ2-1	TRBV24-1	TRBD2	TGTGCCACCAAGGACGGGCTAGCGGGAACTTACAATGAGCAGTTCTTC	CATKDGLAGTYNEQFF
-	TRBJ1-5	TRBV12-3/TRBV12-4	TRBD1	TGTGCCAGCAGTCCGACAGGGAGAGGCAATCAGCCCCAGCATTTT	CASSPTGRGNQPQHF
many	TRBJ1-6	TRBV29-1	-	TGCAGCGTGAGAAACTCCTATAATTCACCCCTCCACTTT	CSVRNSYNSPLHF
many	TRBJ2-7	TRBV12-3/TRBV12-4	TRBD2	TGTGCCAGCACCCTTGGTGGCGGGAGCTCCTACGAGCAGTACTTC	CASTLGGGSSYEQYF
few	TRBJ2-7	TRBV6-1	TRBD2	TGTGCCAGCAGCCCCGGGGGGAGAGTCGAGCAGTACTTC	CASSPGGRVEQYF
-	TRBJ1-2	TRBV20-1	TRBD1	TGCAGTGCTTATAGGGACAGCGAGGGCTACACCTTC	CSAYRDSEGYTF
-	TRBJ1-4	TRBV19	TRBD1	TGTGCCAGTAGAAGGACAGGCCGCAGAGCAACTAATGAAAAACTGTTTTTT	CASRRTGRRATNEKLFF
few	TRBJ2-6	TRBV4-1	TRBD2	TGCGCCAGCGGGAGAGCGGGAGGCCCAATCTCTGGGGCCAACGTCCTGACTTTC	CASGRAGGPISGANVLTF
few	TRBJ2-1	TRBV4-1	-	TGCGCCAGCAGCGAGGACGCTGAGCAGTTCTTC	CASSEDAEQFF
once	TRBJ2-7	TRBV5-1	TRBD1	TGCGCCAGCAGCCCGCGGGACAGGGATGTGCAGTACTTC	CASSPRDRDVQYF
-	TRBJ1-4	TRBV27	-	TGTGCCAGCAGCGACCGGGGCCCCGCAACTAATGAAAAACTGTTTTTT	CASSDRGPATNEKLFF
-	TRBJ1-1	TRBV7-9	-	TGTGCCAGCAGCCCCCCGGTAGCTGAAGCTTTCTTT	CASSPPVAEAFF
many	TRBJ2-1	TRBV12-3/TRBV12-4	TRBD2	TGTGCCAGCAGTTCCTCCTCTAGCGGGATGACCAATGAGCAGTTCTTC	CASSSSSSGMTNEQFF
-	TRBJ1-5	TRBV19	-	TGTGCCAGTCAACCACCTCGACAGGTCGGGCCCCAGCATTTT	CASQPPRQVGPQHF
many	TRBJ2-2	TRBV4-2	-	TGTGCCAGCAGCCAAGAACGCAGGATCGGGGAGCTGTTTTTT	CASSQERRIGELFF
many	TRBJ1-1	TRBV12-3/TRBV12-4	-	TGTGCCAGCAGTTTGATGACGGGCACAGGGAACACTGAAGCTTTCTTT	CASSLMTGTGNTEAFF
-	TRBJ2-7	TRBV20-1	-	TGCAGTGTGGAGGGTTCAAAAGCCTACGAGCAGTACTTC	CSVEGSKAYEQYF
-	TRBJ2-1	TRBV7-7	TRBD2	TGTGCCAGCAGCTTAGGTAGCGGGAGTGGTAATGAGCAGTTCTTC	CASSLGSGSGNEQFF
-	TRBJ2-7	TRBV18	-	TGTGCCAGCTCAATCCGGGGTGGCCACGAGCAGTACTTC	CASSIRGGHEQYF